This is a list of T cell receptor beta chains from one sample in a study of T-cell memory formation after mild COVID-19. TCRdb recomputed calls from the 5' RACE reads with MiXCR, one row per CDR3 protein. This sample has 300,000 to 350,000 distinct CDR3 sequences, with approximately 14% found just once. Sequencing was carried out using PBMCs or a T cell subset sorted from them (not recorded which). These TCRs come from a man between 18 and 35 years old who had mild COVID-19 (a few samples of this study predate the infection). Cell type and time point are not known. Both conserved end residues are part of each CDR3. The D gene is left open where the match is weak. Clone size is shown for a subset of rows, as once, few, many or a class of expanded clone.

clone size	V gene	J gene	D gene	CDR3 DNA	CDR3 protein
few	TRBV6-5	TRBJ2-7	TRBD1	TGTGCCAGCAGTTACTCGCGTCTAATGGGGACAGGCGAGCAGTACTTC	CASSYSRLMGTGEQYF
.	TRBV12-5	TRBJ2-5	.	TGTGCTAGTGCTCGGGACACCCAAGAGACCCAGTACTTC	CASARDTQETQYF
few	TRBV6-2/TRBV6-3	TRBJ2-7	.	TGTGCCAGCAGTTATGACTATTCGGCCTCCTACGAGCAGTACTTC	CASSYDYSASYEQYF
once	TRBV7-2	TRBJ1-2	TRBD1	TGTGCCAGCAGCGCGCAAGGGGGCTACTATGGCTACACCTTC	CASSAQGGYYGYTF
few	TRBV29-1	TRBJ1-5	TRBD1	TGCAGCGTTGGGGACAGGGGTGGCAATCAGCCCCAGCATTTT	CSVGDRGGNQPQHF
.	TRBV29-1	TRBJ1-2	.	TGCAGCGTTGAAGAGGCAGGGCCGGGCTATGGCTACACCTTC	CSVEEAGPGYGYTF
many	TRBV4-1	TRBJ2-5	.	TGCGCCAGCAGCCCAATAGGGCGGGAGACCCAGTACTTC	CASSPIGRETQYF
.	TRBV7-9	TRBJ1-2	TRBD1	TGTGCCAGCAGCTTAGGTGGGACAGTTAACTATGGCTACACCTTC	CASSLGGTVNYGYTF
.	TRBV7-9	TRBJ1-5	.	TGTGCCAGCAGCCAGCATGGCAATCAGCCCCAGCATTTT	CASSQHGNQPQHF
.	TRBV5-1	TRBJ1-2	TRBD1	TGCGCCAGCAGCTTCGAGCCAGGGGGGGCTGGCTATGGCTACACCTTC	CASSFEPGGAGYGYTF
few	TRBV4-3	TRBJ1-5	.	TGCGCCAGCAGCCAGGGAATCGGGGGGCGGTCGCAGCCCCAGCATTTT	CASSQGIGGRSQPQHF
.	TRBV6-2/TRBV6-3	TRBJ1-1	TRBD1	TGTGCCAGCAGTCCCGACAGGGGGCCGGTGGGCACTGAAGCTTTCTTT	CASSPDRGPVGTEAFF
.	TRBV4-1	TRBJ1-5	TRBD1	TGCGCCAGCAGCCAAGGACAGGGCCCGAATAGGCCCCAGCATTTT	CASSQGQGPNRPQHF
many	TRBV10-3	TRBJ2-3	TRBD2	TGTGCCTCACGGGGGGAGCCAGATACGCAGTATTTT	CASRGEPDTQYF
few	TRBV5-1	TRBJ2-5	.	TGCGCCAGCAGCTTGGATCGCCAGGCAGAAACACGGTACTTC	CASSLDRQAETRYF
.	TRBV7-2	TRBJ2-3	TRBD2	TGTGCCAGCAGCTTAGGCAATAGCGGGGGCACAGATACGCAGTATTTT	CASSLGNSGGTDTQYF
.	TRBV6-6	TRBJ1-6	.	TGTGCCAGCAGCAGAAGGCCCAGTGGACAGTCCAACCACTTT	CASSRRPSGQSNHF
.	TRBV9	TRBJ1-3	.	TGTGCCAGCAGCCAACAGGGTACTGGAAACACCATATATTTT	CASSQQGTGNTIYF
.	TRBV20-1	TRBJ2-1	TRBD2	TGCAGTGCCATCCATAGCGGGGGGGCTGTTGAGCAGTTCTTC	CSAIHSGGAVEQFF
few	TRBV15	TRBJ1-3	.	TGTGCCACCAGCCGGGAACAGATCCGCTCTGGAAACACCATATATTTT	CATSREQIRSGNTIYF
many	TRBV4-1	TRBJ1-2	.	TGCGCCAGCAGCCAAGACAGGTCCGCGCCCGTATATGGCTACACCTTC	CASSQDRSAPVYGYTF
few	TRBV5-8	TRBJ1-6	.	TGTGCCAGCAGCTTGGTACGGGGAGGTTCACCCCTCCACTTT	CASSLVRGGSPLHF
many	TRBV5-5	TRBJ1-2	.	TGTGCCAGCAGCTTCTCGGGATCCGGCTACACCTTC	CASSFSGSGYTF
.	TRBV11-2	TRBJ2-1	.	TGTGCCAGCAGCCGGGGCCGACGGTGGTACAATGAGCAGTTCTTC	CASSRGRRWYNEQFF
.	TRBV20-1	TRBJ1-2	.	TGCAGTGCTAGAAAAACAGGAACTAACTATGGCTACACCTTC	CSARKTGTNYGYTF
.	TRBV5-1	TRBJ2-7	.	TGCGCCATCAGCCCTACGATGCCCGGGATAAACTACGAGCAGTACTTC	CAISPTMPGINYEQYF
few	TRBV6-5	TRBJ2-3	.	TGTGCCAGCAGTTACACGCCAAGCACAGATACGCAGTATTTT	CASSYTPSTDTQYF
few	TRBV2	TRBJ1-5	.	TGTGCCAGCAGTGATCAGGCCAATCAGCCCCAGCATTTT	CASSDQANQPQHF
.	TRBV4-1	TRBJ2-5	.	TGCGCCAGCAGCGACCTTCGGACAACAGAGACCCAGTACTTC	CASSDLRTTETQYF
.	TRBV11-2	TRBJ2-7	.	TGTGCCAGCAGCTTCCCCCGAACCCGACACCAAACGTACGAGCAGTACTTC	CASSFPRTRHQTYEQYF
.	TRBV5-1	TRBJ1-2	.	TGCGCCAGCAGCCTGGATCATTACACGGAAGCTAACTATGGCTACACCTTC	CASSLDHYTEANYGYTF
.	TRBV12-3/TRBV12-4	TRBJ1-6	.	TGTGCCAGCAGTTTGGGGGGTACCTATAATTCACCCCTCCACTTT	CASSLGGTYNSPLHF
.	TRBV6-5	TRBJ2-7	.	TGTGCCAGCACTATAGGGGGAGGCTACGAGCAGTACTTC	CASTIGGGYEQYF
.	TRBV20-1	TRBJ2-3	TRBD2	TGCAGTGCCGGGGTCGGGGGGTTTAGAACAGATACGCAGTATTTT	CSAGVGGFRTDTQYF
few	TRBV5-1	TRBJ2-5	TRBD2	TGCGCCAGCAGCCGAGGACTAGCTAGGTCTCAAGAGACCCAGTACTTC	CASSRGLARSQETQYF
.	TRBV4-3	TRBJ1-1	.	TGCGCCAGCAGCCAAGATAGAGGGCCACCCCAGACTTTCTTT	CASSQDRGPPQTFF
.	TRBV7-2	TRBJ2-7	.	TGTGCCAGCAGCTTAAGACGTTCCTACGAGCAGTACTTC	CASSLRRSYEQYF
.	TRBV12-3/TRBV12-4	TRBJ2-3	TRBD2	TGTGCCAGCAGGGCCGGGACTAGCGGGGGGGCCGTGGATACGCAGTATTTT	CASRAGTSGGAVDTQYF
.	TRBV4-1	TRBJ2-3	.	TGCGCCAGCAGCCAGAGACAGAGCACAGATACGCAGTATTTT	CASSQRQSTDTQYF
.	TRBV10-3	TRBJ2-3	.	TGTGCCATCAGTGAGTCGACTAGTAGCCCAGATACGCAGTATTTT	CAISESTSSPDTQYF
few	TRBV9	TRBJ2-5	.	TGTGCCAGCAGCGTAGACGGGTACCAAGAGACCCAGTACTTC	CASSVDGYQETQYF
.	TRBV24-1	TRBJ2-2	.	TGTGCCACCAGTGGATCGAACACCGGGGAGCTGTTTTTT	CATSGSNTGELFF
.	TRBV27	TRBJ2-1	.	TGTGCCAGCAGTGCTTGGGTAGCTGGGTACAATGAGCAGTTCTTC	CASSAWVAGYNEQFF